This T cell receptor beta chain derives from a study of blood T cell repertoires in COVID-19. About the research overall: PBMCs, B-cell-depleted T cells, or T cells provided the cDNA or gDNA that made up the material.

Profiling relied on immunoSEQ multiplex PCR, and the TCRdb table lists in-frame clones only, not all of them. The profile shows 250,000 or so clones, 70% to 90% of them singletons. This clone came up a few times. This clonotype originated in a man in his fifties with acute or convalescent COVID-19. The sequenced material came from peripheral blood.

The CDR3 bases are TGTGCCAGCAGACGCGGAGCGGATGAAGCTTTCTTT. This sequence encodes CASRRGADEAFF. The genes are TRBV11-2 and TRBJ1-1, with D uncertain. The CDR3 totals 12 residues. V was clipped by 6 bases and J by 7 bases, with 12 bases between them. CDR1 SGHAT and CDR2 FQNNGV come from the germline V gene.